This T cell receptor beta chain is drawn from a study of blood T cell repertoires in COVID-19. A single count supports this clone. Measured with immunoSEQ multiplex PCR; TCRdb has only the in-frame clones, and not every one. This sample carries some 150,000 clones, about 86% of them seen once, and the ten largest clones take approximately 3.3%. Losses at the gene ends were 2 bases for V and 4 bases for J; bases not matched to a gene: 8. Looked up from germline, CDR1 is SGHVS and CDR2 is FQNEAQ. This CDR3 has 16 amino acids. V and J are TRBV7-8 and TRBJ2-3; 8 positions agree with TRBD2. The material sequenced was peripheral blood. The origin of this receptor is a man aged 18 to 29 with active or convalescent COVID-19. The CDR3 sequence: CASSLSTGRGSDTQYF. In DNA, the CDR3 is TGTGCCAGCAGCTTAAGTACCGGGAGGGGATCAGATACGCAGTATTTT.